The clone carrying this T cell receptor (beta chain) appeared a single time. Its cognate antigen is unknown. The data were taken from a study of T cell responses to AZD1222 COVID-19 vaccine. In the study overall: Investigators merged groups given second doses at roughly 4 or roughly 12 weeks. General study results and limits: White British people made up most donors, females outnumbered males, and clonal diversity was possibly underestimated. Spike-specific TCRs gained breadth and depth after people received two AZD1222 doses.

Only in-frame clones appear in the TCRdb table, and some are missing; sequencing was by immunoSEQ multiplex PCR. This sample yields roughly 140,000 clones, of which around 95% are seen a single time; around 1.3% belongs to the top ten. Sequencing was performed on peripheral blood, taken on day 0 of AZD1222 vaccination. The sequence came from an adult in good health.

The chain's CDR3 is CASSLGVTTGELFF. DNA for the CDR3: TGTGCCAGCAGCTTGGGAGTTACGACCGGGGAGCTGTTTTTT. This sequence joins TRBV5-5 and TRBJ2-2; D remains unclear. Germline V lookup: CDR1 SGHKS, CDR2 YYEKEE (reference sequence). The CDR3 runs 14 residues. Trimming removed 0 bases from V and 5 bases from J, with 8 bases in between.